These 32 T cell receptor beta chains originate from one sample sequenced in a study of T cell changes during pregnancy in multiple sclerosis. Sequenced by immunoSEQ multiplex PCR; TCRdb stores in-frame clones only, minus some. The data hold about 100,000 clones, with about 92% observed a single time. The starting material was peripheral blood, obtained after pregnancy. The origin of the receptors is a female donor with multiple sclerosis, enrolled in a pregnancy study.

The chain is built from TRBV19 and TRBJ2-5; maybe TRBD1 (6 bases). V lost 9 bases to trimming and J lost 0 bases, with 11 bases between them. The V gene's germline CDR1 is LNHDA and CDR2 SQIVND (reference sequence). This CDR3 has 13 residues. Here the CDR3 DNA reads TGTGCCAGCCAACAGGGAAACCAAGAGACCCAGTACTTC. Translation gives CASQQGNQETQYF.

The genes are TRBV11-2 and TRBJ1-1; no definite D call. The CDR3 is made up of 13 amino acids. Trimming removed 6 bases at V and 5 bases at J, with 13 bases between. The germline V gene encodes CDR1 SGHAT and CDR2 FQNNGV. This CDR3 reads CASSPGGRTEAFF. In nucleotides, the CDR3 is TGTGCCAGCAGTCCTGGCGGTAGGACTGAAGCTTTCTTT.

The rearrangement uses TRBV6-5 and TRBJ2-3; a weak D match, TRBD1 (5 bases). The CDR3 is 14 residues long. Germline values: CDR1 MNHEY, CDR2 SVGAGI. Trimming removed 4 bases at V and 3 bases at J, with 11 bases between. CDR3 sequence reads: CASSSPGITDTQYF. CDR3 bases: TGTGCCAGCAGTTCGCCAGGGATAACAGATACGCAGTATTTT.

The V call is TRBV7-3, the J call TRBJ2-1; 8 nucleotides match TRBD2. Germline lookup yields CDR1 SGHTA and CDR2 FQGTGA. The CDR3 spans 15 residues. V was pared by 5 bases and J by 3 bases, with 6 bases of the junction left unmatched. As DNA, the CDR3 is TGTGCCAGCAGCCAAAGCGGGGGAAGCTACAATGAGCAGTTCTTC. It codes for CASSQSGGSYNEQFF.

This clone has only a few counts. V gene TRBV29-1 combines with J gene TRBJ2-3; 13 nucleotides line up with TRBD2. After removal of 6 bases from V and 2 bases from J, the junction contained 5 bases not matched to a gene. CDR3 length: 15 residues. In germline, CDR1 is SQVTM, CDR2 ANQGSEA. This CDR3 reads CSVRGLAGLTDTQYF. The CDR3 coding sequence is TGCAGCGTCCGGGGACTAGCGGGGCTCACAGATACGCAGTATTTT.

The V and J genes are TRBV2 and TRBJ1-2; D is undetermined. Trimming took off 7 bases at V and 8 bases at J, with 26 bases between the two ends. This CDR3 spans 16 amino acids. Per germline, CDR1 SNHLY and CDR2 FYNNEI. CDR3: CASIINPRPRRSGYTF. The CDR3 region has the DNA TGTGCCAGCATCATCAACCCCAGGCCCCGTCGTTCGGGCTACACCTTC.

This chain links TRBV7-8 with TRBJ1-4; D unclear. Per germline, CDR1 SGHVS and CDR2 FQNEAQ. Trimming pared 2 bases from V and 5 bases from J, leaving 12 bases between. The CDR3 totals 15 residues. CDR3: CASSLLASDNEKLFF. The DNA of the CDR3 is TGTGCCAGCAGCTTACTAGCTAGCGACAATGAAAAACTGTTTTTT. Drawing the rest from reference TRBV7-8 and TRBJ1-4, the complete variable domain is GAGVSQSPRYKVAKRGQDVALRCDPISGHVSLFWYQQALGQGPEFLTYFQNEAQLDKSGLPSDRFFAERPEGSVSTLKIQRTQQEDSAVYLCASSLLASDNEKLFFGSGTQLSVL.

The CDR3 bases are TGTGCCAGCAGCTCCACCTTACTCCATGGCTACACCTTC. Translated: CASSSTLLHGYTF. The chain uses TRBV5-6 and TRBJ1-2; no reliable D call. V was trimmed by 3 bases and J by 6 bases, leaving 12 bases between them. There are 13 residues in the CDR3. In germline, CDR1 is SGHDT, CDR2 YYEEEE.

The genes are TRBV7-2 and TRBJ2-7; D not resolved. Trimming left V 5 bases short and J 2 bases short, with 16 bases between. Germline CDR1 is SGHTA and CDR2 is FQGNSA. The CDR3 spans 15 residues. Here the CDR3 reads CASSHGITQTYEQYF. CDR3 nucleotide sequence: TGTGCCAGCAGCCATGGTATCACACAGACCTACGAGCAGTACTTC.

The genes are TRBV30 and TRBJ1-5; 7 bases fit TRBD1. Germline V gene lookup returns CDR1 GTSNPN and CDR2 SVGIG (reference sequence). CDR3 length equals 15 residues. With 0 bases clipped from V and 3 bases from J, the junction kept 5 bases outside the gene matches. The CDR3 bases are TGTGCCTGGAGTGTAGAGACAGGGATCAATCAGCCCCAGCATTTT. Residues: CAWSVETGINQPQHF.

The chain links TRBV6-5 to TRBJ2-1; 9 positions match TRBD2. The CDR3 has 14 residues. J was trimmed by 8 bases and V by 10 bases; bases with no gene match: 12. Germline lookup yields CDR1 MNHEY and CDR2 SVGAGI. The CDR3 DNA reads as TGTGCCACCCAGGTAGCGGGAGATATATATGAGCAGTTCTTC. It is translated as CATQVAGDIYEQFF.

The CDR3 sequence: CASSDGTAPQETQYF. The CDR3 nucleotides read TGTGCCAGCAGCGACGGGACAGCCCCTCAAGAGACCCAGTACTTC. The V gene is TRBV9, the J gene TRBJ2-5; 7 bases map to TRBD1. Trimming took 3 bases from V and 2 from J; bases not matched to a gene: 7. This CDR3 is 15 amino acids long. From germline, CDR1 is SGDLS and CDR2 YYNGEE.

This chain connects TRBV27 to TRBJ2-7, with 8 bases fitting TRBD2. J was trimmed by 5 bases and V by 6 bases; bases with no gene match: 9. Germline CDR1 MNHEY, CDR2 SMNVEV (reference sequence). CDR3 length equals 14 residues. DNA for the CDR3: TGTGCCAGCAGAGGACTAGCTAATTACCACGAGCAGTACTTC. It translates to CASRGLANYHEQYF.

The gene calls are TRBV10-3 and TRBJ2-1; 10 positions match TRBD2. Germline trimming cut 2 bases from V and 4 bases from J; bases unmatched to any gene: 5. There are 16 residues in the CDR3. CDR1 is ENHRY, CDR2 SYGVKD, per germline. The CDR3 spells CAISEVGTSVYNEQFF. The CDR3 bases are TGTGCCATCAGTGAGGTCGGGACTAGCGTATACAATGAGCAGTTCTTC.

The V gene is TRBV6-5, the J gene TRBJ2-2, with D possibly TRBD2 on 6 matching bases. The CDR3 is made up of 16 amino acids. Looked up from germline, CDR1 is MNHEY and CDR2 is SVGAGI. The ends were cut back, 0 bases at V and 6 bases at J, with 14 bases in the middle. The CDR3 DNA follows: TGTGCCAGCAGTTACTCGGAGGGAGTAATTGCCGGGGAGCTGTTTTTT. Its translation is CASSYSEGVIAGELFF.

This clone is a singleton in its sample. This chain uses TRBV18 with TRBJ1-2; 10 positions match TRBD1. V lost 3 bases to trimming and J lost 5 bases; unmatched junction nucleotides: 15. The CDR3 extends over 18 amino acids. Germline CDR1 KGHSH, CDR2 LQKENI. The CDR3 coding sequence is TGTGCCAGCTCACCCCTCGGGTCCCGGGACAGGGGTCGGTATGGCTACACCTTC. Residues: CASSPLGSRDRGRYGYTF.

The V and J genes are TRBV6-1 and TRBJ2-3; 13 bases map to TRBD2. The CDR3 is 15 residues long. Germline lookup yields CDR1 MNHNS and CDR2 SASEGT. Trimming removed 6 bases from V and 4 bases from J; junction bases left unmatched: 4. The CDR3 loop reads CASRLGLAGADTQYF. The CDR3 nucleotides are TGTGCCAGCAGGCTCGGACTAGCGGGAGCAGATACGCAGTATTTT.

V gene TRBV6-5 combines with J gene TRBJ2-1; 10 bases match TRBD1. The V and J ends lost 7 bases and 6 bases, in that order; junction bases with no gene match: 6. Germline CDR1 is MNHEY and CDR2 is SVGAGI. The CDR3 is made up of 14 amino acids. The CDR3 sequence is CASNGQGGRNEQFF. The CDR3 DNA is TGTGCCAGCAATGGACAGGGGGGACGCAATGAGCAGTTCTTC.

The chain has TRBV9 and TRBJ2-5, with 7 bases matching TRBD1. Germline values: CDR1 SGDLS, CDR2 YYNGEE. The CDR3 contains 14 residues. The junction had 7 bases not matched to a gene; V was cut back by 4 bases and J by 4 bases. Written as DNA, the CDR3 is TGTGCCAGCAGCCACCGCCGACAGGGAGAGACCCAGTACTTC. This codes for CASSHRRQGETQYF.

The rearrangement links TRBV11-2 to TRBJ1-2; a weak D match, TRBD1 (6 bases). The CDR3 consists of 16 residues. The germline V gene has CDR1 SGHAT and CDR2 FQNNGV. Trimming left V 0 bases short and J 7 bases short, with 18 bases between. The CDR3 loop reads CASSLDQGQKRGGYTF. Here the CDR3 DNA reads TGTGCCAGCAGCTTAGATCAAGGACAGAAACGTGGTGGCTACACCTTC.

V and J are TRBV5-6 and TRBJ2-5; D possibly corresponds to TRBD1 (5 bases). CDR1 and CDR2 (germline): SGHDT, YYEEEE. The CDR3 loop spans 14 amino acids. V lost 5 bases to trimming and J lost 1 base, with 12 bases between them. CDR3 loop: CASRGRAGQETQYF. CDR3 nucleotide sequence: TGTGCCAGCAGAGGCAGGGCAGGCCAAGAGACCCAGTACTTC.

This chain links TRBV5-1 with TRBJ2-2, with a weak D call TRBD1 (5 bases). The CDR3 runs 16 residues. Trimming removed 5 bases at V and 6 bases at J, with 20 bases between. CDR1 is SGHRS, CDR2 YFSETQ, per germline. Here the CDR3 reads CASRELGAALAGELFF. The CDR3 DNA follows: TGCGCCAGCAGGGAACTTGGGGCGGCACTGGCCGGGGAGCTGTTTTTT.

The rearrangement joins TRBV7-3 to TRBJ2-2; D is uncertain. Trimming removed 5 bases at V and 1 base at J, with 11 bases between. Germline lookup yields CDR1 SGHTA and CDR2 FQGTGA. The CDR3 is 15 residues long. CDR3 sequence: CASSPSTLNTGELFF. Written as DNA, the CDR3 is TGTGCCAGCAGCCCCTCGACACTGAACACCGGGGAGCTGTTTTTT.

Worth noting for this clone: At one boundary the junction diverges from the germline segment, which might be a read error. CDR3 protein: CAGRAVLSSYEQYF. CDR3 in DNA: TGTGCCGGGAGAGCGGTTTTAAGCTCCTACGAGCAGTACTTC. The V call is TRBV30, the J call TRBJ2-7, with D perhaps TRBD2 (5 bases). Germline V CDR1 and CDR2: GTSNPN, SVGIG (reference sequence). The CDR3 is 14 amino acids.

This chain uses TRBV19 with TRBJ1-1; D gene unclear. CDR1 and CDR2 (germline): LNHDA, SQIVND (reference sequence). CDR3 size: 12 residues. V lost 3 bases and J 7 bases, leaving 9 bases between the germline ends. DNA of the CDR3: TGTGCCAGTAGTATCCGGGAGGGTGAAGCTTTCTTT. As protein: CASSIREGEAFF. Based on the CDR3 plus reference TRBV19 and TRBJ1-1, the full variable domain is DGGITQSPKYLFRKEGQNVTLSCEQNLNHDAMYWYRQDPGQGLRLIYYSQIVNDFQKGDIAEGYSVSREKKESFPLTVTSAQKNPTAFYLCASSIREGEAFFGQGTRLTVV.

The chain couples TRBV18 to TRBJ2-2; D remains ambiguous. CDR3 length: 15 amino acids. Germline loops: CDR1 KGHSH, CDR2 LQKENI. Trimming shortened V by 3 bases and J by 6 bases, and 14 bases separated the two germline ends. CDR3 residues: CASSPLQKYPGELFF. CDR3 nucleotides: TGTGCCAGCTCACCCCTCCAGAAGTATCCCGGGGAGCTGTTTTTT.

The rearrangement joins TRBV15 to TRBJ2-3; no definite D call. Germline V gene lookup returns CDR1 LNHNV and CDR2 YYDKDF (reference sequence). The CDR3 is 16 amino acids. V gave up 0 bases and J gave up 5 bases, with 15 bases separating them. This chain's CDR3 is CATSRDLGRDRDTQYF. As DNA, the CDR3 is TGTGCCACCAGCAGAGATCTGGGCCGAGACCGAGATACGCAGTATTTT.

The chain links TRBV5-1 to TRBJ2-2, with 12 positions matching TRBD2. CDR1 is SGHRS and CDR2 is YFSETQ in the germline V gene. The ends lost 0 bases at V and 6 bases at J; junction bases unmatched: 15. The CDR3 covers 20 residues. The CDR3 DNA reads TGCGCCAGCAGCTTGGCTGGACTAGCGGGACCCCGTGGCGCCGCCGGGGAGCTGTTTTTT. Protein sequence: CASSLAGLAGPRGAAGELFF.

The rearrangement uses TRBV6-6 and TRBJ2-3, with D possibly matching TRBD2 (6 bases). The V end was cut by 10 bases, the J end by 5 bases, with 13 bases between. CDR1 is MNHNY and CDR2 is SVGAGI in the germline V gene (reference sequence). There are 12 residues in the CDR3. Written as DNA, the CDR3 is TGTGCCACAAGCGGGTCGGGAGATACGCAGTATTTT. Translated, it gives CATSGSGDTQYF.

V and J are TRBV11-2 and TRBJ1-2; TRBD1 matches 7 bases. The ends lost 4 bases at V and 4 bases at J; junction bases unmatched: 3. CDR1 and CDR2 from the germline V gene are SGHAT and FQNNGV. This CDR3 has 13 amino acids. Here the CDR3 DNA reads TGTGCCAGCAGCTCGGGACAGATCTATGGCTACACCTTC. It translates to CASSSGQIYGYTF.

J is TRBJ1-5 and V is TRBV27; 7 nucleotides line up with TRBD1. This CDR3 contains 16 residues. V gave up 10 bases and J gave up 0 bases; unmatched junction bases: 12. CDR1 and CDR2 (germline): MNHEY, SMNVEV (reference sequence). CDR3 sequence reads: CAMEGAGPRSNQPQHF. The CDR3 DNA reads as TGTGCCATGGAGGGGGCCGGTCCCCGTAGCAATCAGCCCCAGCATTTT.

The chain joins TRBV15 to TRBJ2-7, with 9 positions matching TRBD2. CDR3 length equals 18 residues. In germline, CDR1 is LNHNV, CDR2 YYDKDF (reference sequence). V shed 0 bases, J shed 2 bases, and the junction held 11 bases outside the gene matches. CDR3 DNA: TGTGCCACCAGCAGAGACCAGCGGGGGGTTGGTCGTGCCTACGAGCAGTACTTC. Translation gives CATSRDQRGVGRAYEQYF.